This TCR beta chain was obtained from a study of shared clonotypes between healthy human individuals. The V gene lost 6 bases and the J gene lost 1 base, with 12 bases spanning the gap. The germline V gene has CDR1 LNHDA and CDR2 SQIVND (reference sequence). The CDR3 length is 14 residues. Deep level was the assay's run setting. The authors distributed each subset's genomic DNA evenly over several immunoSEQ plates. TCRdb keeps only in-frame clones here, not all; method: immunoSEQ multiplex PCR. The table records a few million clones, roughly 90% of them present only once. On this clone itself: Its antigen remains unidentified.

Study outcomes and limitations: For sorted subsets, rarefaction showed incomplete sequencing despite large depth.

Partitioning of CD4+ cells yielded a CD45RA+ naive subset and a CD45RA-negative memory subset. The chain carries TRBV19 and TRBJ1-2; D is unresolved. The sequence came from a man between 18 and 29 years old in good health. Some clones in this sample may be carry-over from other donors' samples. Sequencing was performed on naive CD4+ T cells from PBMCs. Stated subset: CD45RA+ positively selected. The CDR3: CASSPDRRNYGYTF. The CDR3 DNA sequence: TGTGCCAGTAGCCCGGACCGCCGTAACTATGGCTACACCTTC.